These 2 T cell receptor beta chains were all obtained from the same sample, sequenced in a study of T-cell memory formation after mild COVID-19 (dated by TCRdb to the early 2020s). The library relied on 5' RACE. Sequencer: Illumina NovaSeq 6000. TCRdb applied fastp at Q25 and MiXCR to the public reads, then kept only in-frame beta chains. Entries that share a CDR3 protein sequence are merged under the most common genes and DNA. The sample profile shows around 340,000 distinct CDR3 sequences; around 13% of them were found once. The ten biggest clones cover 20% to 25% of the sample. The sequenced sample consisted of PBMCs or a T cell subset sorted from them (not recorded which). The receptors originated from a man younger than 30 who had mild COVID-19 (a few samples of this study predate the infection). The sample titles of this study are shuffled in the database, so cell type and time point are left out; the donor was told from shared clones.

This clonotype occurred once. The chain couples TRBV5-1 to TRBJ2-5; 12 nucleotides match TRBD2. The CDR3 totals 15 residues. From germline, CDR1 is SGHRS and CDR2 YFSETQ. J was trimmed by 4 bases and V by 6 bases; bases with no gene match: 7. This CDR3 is CASNRLAGVAETQYF. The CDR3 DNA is TGCGCCAGCAACAGACTAGCGGGGGTTGCAGAGACCCAGTACTTC.

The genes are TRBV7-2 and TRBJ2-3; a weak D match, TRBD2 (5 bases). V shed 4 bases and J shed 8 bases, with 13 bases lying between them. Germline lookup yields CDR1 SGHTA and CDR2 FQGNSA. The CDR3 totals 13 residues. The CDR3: CASSSSLAGTQYF. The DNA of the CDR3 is TGTGCCAGCAGCTCCAGCCTAGCTGGTACGCAGTATTTT.